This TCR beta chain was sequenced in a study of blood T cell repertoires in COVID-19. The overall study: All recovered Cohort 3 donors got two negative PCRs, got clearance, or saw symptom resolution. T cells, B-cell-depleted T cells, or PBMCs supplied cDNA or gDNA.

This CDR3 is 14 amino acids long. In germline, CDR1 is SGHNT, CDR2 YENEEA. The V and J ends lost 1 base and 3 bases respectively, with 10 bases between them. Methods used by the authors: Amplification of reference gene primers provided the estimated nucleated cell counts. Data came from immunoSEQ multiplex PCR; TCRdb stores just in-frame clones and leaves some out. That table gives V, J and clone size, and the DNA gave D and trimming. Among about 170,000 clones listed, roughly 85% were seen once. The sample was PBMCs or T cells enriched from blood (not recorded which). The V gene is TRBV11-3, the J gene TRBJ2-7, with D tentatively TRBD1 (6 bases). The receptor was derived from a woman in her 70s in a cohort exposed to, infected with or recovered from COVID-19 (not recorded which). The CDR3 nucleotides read TGTGCCAGCAGCTTAGCTCCGGACAGCTACGAGCAGTACTTC. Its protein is CASSLAPDSYEQYF.